These T cell receptor beta chains were read from a single sample in a study of a mutant IDH1 vaccine in newly diagnosed glioma. Only in-frame clones appear in the TCRdb table, and some are missing; sequencing was by immunoSEQ multiplex PCR. The sample yields tens of thousands of clones, about four fifths seen once. For these receptors, no antigen is known. The sequencing used PBMCs, collected from a glioma patient whose treatment included an IDH1 peptide vaccine. These receptors were obtained from a middle-aged man with glioma. Both conserved end residues are trimmed from each CDR3. D genes are given only for firm matches.

V: TRBV14
D: .
J: TRBJ2-7
CDR3: ASSQGGSGGGYEQY

V: TRBV9
D: .
J: TRBJ2-5
CDR3: ASSKEGRVQETQY

V: TRBV28
D: .
J: TRBJ2-7
CDR3: ASSSTGWEQY

V: TRBV9
D: .
J: TRBJ1-5
CDR3: ASTTGTPLVEPQH

V: TRBV6-6
D: TRBD2
J: TRBJ2-5
CDR3: ASTLAGGGTQY

V: TRBV7-2
D: .
J: TRBJ1-3
CDR3: ASSIPPGKTN

V: TRBV9
D: .
J: TRBJ2-1
CDR3: ASSVASQRNNEQF

V: TRBV29-1
D: TRBD2
J: TRBJ2-7
CDR3: SAAPPGGVGEQY

V: TRBV13
D: TRBD2
J: TRBJ2-1
CDR3: ASSSGLAETPYNEQF

V: TRBV11-2
D: .
J: TRBJ1-2
CDR3: ASSRRTGSLAYGYT

V: TRBV5-1
D: .
J: TRBJ2-1
CDR3: ASSLAFEQF

V: TRBV6-6
D: .
J: TRBJ2-7
CDR3: ASRSRTAYEQY

V: TRBV2
D: .
J: TRBJ2-2
CDR3: ASRTGATGELF

V: TRBV7-9
D: TRBD2
J: TRBJ2-5
CDR3: ASSFSTISGRPETQY